This T cell receptor (beta chain) was retrieved from a study of T cells expressing NK-cell markers. CDR1 and CDR2 from the germline V gene are SGHRS and YFSETQ. The CDR3 is made up of 15 amino acids. Each CDR3 protein gets one entry in TCRdb, which reprocessed the 5' RACE reads and gives no DNA. With about 460,000 distinct CDR3 sequences in the sample, the ten largest clones hold about 1.5%. This clonotype originated in a woman in her forties or fifties in good health. This sequence joins TRBV5-1 and TRBJ2-7; TCRdb returns TRBD2, unconfirmable since there is no DNA. The sample was blood T cells: a sorted CD56 or NKG2C T cell subset, CD4+ or CD8+ T cells, or bulk PBMC T cells (not recorded which). The CDR3: CASSRLGAGGFEQYF.